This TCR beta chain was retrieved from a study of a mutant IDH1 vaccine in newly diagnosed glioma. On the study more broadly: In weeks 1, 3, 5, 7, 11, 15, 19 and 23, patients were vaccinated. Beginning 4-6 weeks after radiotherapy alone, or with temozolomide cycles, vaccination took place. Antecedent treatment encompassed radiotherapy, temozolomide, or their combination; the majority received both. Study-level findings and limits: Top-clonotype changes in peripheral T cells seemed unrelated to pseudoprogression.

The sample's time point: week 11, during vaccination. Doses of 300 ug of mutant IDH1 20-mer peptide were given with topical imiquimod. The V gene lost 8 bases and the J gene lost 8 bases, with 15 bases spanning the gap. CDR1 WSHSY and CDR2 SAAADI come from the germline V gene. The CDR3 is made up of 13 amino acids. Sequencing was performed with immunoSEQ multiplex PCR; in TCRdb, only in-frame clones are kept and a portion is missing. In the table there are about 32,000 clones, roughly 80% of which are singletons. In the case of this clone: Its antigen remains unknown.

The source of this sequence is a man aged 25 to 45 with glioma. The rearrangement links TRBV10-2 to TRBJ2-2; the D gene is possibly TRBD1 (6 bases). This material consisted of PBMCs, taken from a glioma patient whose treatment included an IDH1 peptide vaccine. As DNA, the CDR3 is TGCGCCAGCGCAGGGGTTGGAGCGGGGGAGCTGTTTTTT. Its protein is CASAGVGAGELFF.